The rows below give T cell receptor beta chains drawn from one sample of a study of T cell repertoires in cytomegalovirus infection. TCRdb passed the reads through MiXCR, listing each CDR3 protein once. Of 300,000 to 450,000 distinct CDR3 sequences in the sample, around 18% were seen once. Sequencing was done on a sample of PBMCs. The receptors here all came from a human donor in good health (CMV status not recorded). Some clones in this sample may be carry-over from other donors' samples. The CDR3 runs from the conserved cysteine through the conserved F or W. The order of the fields is D gene, J gene, clone size, V gene, CDR3 DNA, CDR3 protein. The D gene is left open where the match is weak. Clone sizes are given selectively: once, few, many, or a class where the clone is expanded.

d_gene: -
j_gene: TRBJ1-4
abundance: few
v_gene: TRBV11-2
CDR3nt: TGTGCCAGCAGTCCATCCCGGGACTCGCATGAAAAACTGTTTTTT
CDR3aa: CASSPSRDSHEKLFF

d_gene: -
j_gene: TRBJ2-5
abundance: -
v_gene: TRBV7-2
CDR3nt: TGTGCCAGCAGCTTAGATTTAGGTCCTGGGACCCAGTACTTC
CDR3aa: CASSLDLGPGTQYF

d_gene: TRBD1
j_gene: TRBJ2-5
abundance: few
v_gene: TRBV3-1
CDR3nt: TGTGCCAGCAGCCAAGGGACAGGGTGGAGGACGGAGACCCAGTACTTC
CDR3aa: CASSQGTGWRTETQYF

d_gene: TRBD2
j_gene: TRBJ2-2
abundance: few
v_gene: TRBV2
CDR3nt: TGTGCCAGCAGTGAACTAGCGGGAGGGCCCGGGGAGCTGTTTTTT
CDR3aa: CASSELAGGPGELFF

d_gene: -
j_gene: TRBJ1-5
abundance: many
v_gene: TRBV7-2
CDR3nt: TGTGCCAGCAGCTCCACCGGGTGGGCTCCGGAGAACCAGCCCCAGCATTTT
CDR3aa: CASSSTGWAPENQPQHF

d_gene: -
j_gene: TRBJ1-5
abundance: -
v_gene: TRBV12-3/TRBV12-4
CDR3nt: TGTGCCAGCAGAAAAGGGGGGATCAATCAGCCCCAGCATTTT
CDR3aa: CASRKGGINQPQHF

d_gene: -
j_gene: TRBJ2-7
abundance: few
v_gene: TRBV5-1
CDR3nt: TGCGCCAGCAGCGTAGGGACGGTCCTCGAGCAGTACTTC
CDR3aa: CASSVGTVLEQYF

d_gene: -
j_gene: TRBJ1-5
abundance: -
v_gene: TRBV4-1
CDR3nt: TGCGCCAGCAGTCCAGTGGAGGCGAGCAATCAGCCCCAGCATTTT
CDR3aa: CASSPVEASNQPQHF

d_gene: -
j_gene: TRBJ2-1
abundance: few
v_gene: TRBV12-3/TRBV12-4
CDR3nt: TGTGCCAGCAGCCTACGAGCGGCAGCCGGTGAGCAGTTCTTC
CDR3aa: CASSLRAAAGEQFF

d_gene: TRBD2
j_gene: TRBJ2-7
abundance: many
v_gene: TRBV7-2
CDR3nt: TGTGCCAGCAGACCTACTAGCGGGAGGGCCTACGAGCAGTACTTC
CDR3aa: CASRPTSGRAYEQYF

d_gene: -
j_gene: TRBJ2-4
abundance: -
v_gene: TRBV12-3/TRBV12-4
CDR3nt: TGTGCCAGCAGCAGGACACGAAGGGACATTCAGTACTTC
CDR3aa: CASSRTRRDIQYF

d_gene: TRBD1
j_gene: TRBJ2-7
abundance: -
v_gene: TRBV7-8
CDR3nt: TGTGCCAGCAGCTTACAGGGACAGGGCTACGAGCAGTACTTC
CDR3aa: CASSLQGQGYEQYF

d_gene: -
j_gene: TRBJ2-7
abundance: -
v_gene: TRBV9
CDR3nt: TGTGCCAGCAGCCTAAACCCGGACAGTACCTACGAGCAGTACTTC
CDR3aa: CASSLNPDSTYEQYF

d_gene: -
j_gene: TRBJ1-5
abundance: -
v_gene: TRBV15
CDR3nt: TGTGCCACCAGCAAGATGACCGGGGGGCAAAATCAGCCCCAGCATTTT
CDR3aa: CATSKMTGGQNQPQHF

d_gene: TRBD2
j_gene: TRBJ2-1
abundance: few
v_gene: TRBV5-4
CDR3nt: TGTGCCAGCAGCTTGGGTCTAGCGGAACACAATGAGCAGTTCTTC
CDR3aa: CASSLGLAEHNEQFF

d_gene: -
j_gene: TRBJ2-7
abundance: -
v_gene: TRBV10-3
CDR3nt: TGTGCCATCAGTGCGGAGGTACTTCGTTTCGAGCAGTACTTC
CDR3aa: CAISAEVLRFEQYF

d_gene: -
j_gene: TRBJ1-3
abundance: many
v_gene: TRBV19
CDR3nt: TGTGCCAGCGCTTGGTCCTCTGGAAACACCATATATTTT
CDR3aa: CASAWSSGNTIYF

d_gene: TRBD1
j_gene: TRBJ2-5
abundance: -
v_gene: TRBV5-1
CDR3nt: TGCGCCAGCAGCCTGGGACAGGGAGGGTTTGAGACCCAGTACTTC
CDR3aa: CASSLGQGGFETQYF

d_gene: TRBD2
j_gene: TRBJ2-3
abundance: few
v_gene: TRBV6-1
CDR3nt: TGTGCCAGCGCGGAGGAAGCGGGAGGCTATAGTAGCACAGATACGCAGTATTTT
CDR3aa: CASAEEAGGYSSTDTQYF

d_gene: TRBD2
j_gene: TRBJ2-1
abundance: many
v_gene: TRBV7-9
CDR3nt: TGTGCCAGCAGCTTCCCGGCGGGGGGCTACAATGAGCAGTTCTTC
CDR3aa: CASSFPAGGYNEQFF

d_gene: -
j_gene: TRBJ2-1
abundance: many
v_gene: TRBV6-2/TRBV6-3
CDR3nt: TGTGCCAGTAGGGTGGTCGGCGATGAGCAGTTCTTC
CDR3aa: CASRVVGDEQFF

d_gene: -
j_gene: TRBJ1-1
abundance: few
v_gene: TRBV15
CDR3nt: TGTGCCACCAGGCAGGGGTGGGACACTGAAGCTTTCTTT
CDR3aa: CATRQGWDTEAFF

d_gene: -
j_gene: TRBJ2-5
abundance: many
v_gene: TRBV28
CDR3nt: TGTGCCAGCAGTTTATTTCGAGGTGGGACCATCGGCACCCAGTACTTC
CDR3aa: CASSLFRGGTIGTQYF

d_gene: -
j_gene: TRBJ2-5
abundance: -
v_gene: TRBV6-2/TRBV6-3
CDR3nt: TGTGCCAGCAGTTTGTCGTGGGGGGCCCAAGAGACCCAGTACTTC
CDR3aa: CASSLSWGAQETQYF

d_gene: -
j_gene: TRBJ1-6
abundance: -
v_gene: TRBV5-5
CDR3nt: TGTGCCAGCAGCTTCGGACCGGTGAGCCGCTCCTATAATTCACCCCTCCACTTT
CDR3aa: CASSFGPVSRSYNSPLHF

d_gene: -
j_gene: TRBJ2-1
abundance: -
v_gene: TRBV7-9
CDR3nt: TGTGCCAGCAGCAAACCGGGCGGCGGGGCGTACAATGAGCAGTTCTTC
CDR3aa: CASSKPGGGAYNEQFF

d_gene: -
j_gene: TRBJ1-4
abundance: few
v_gene: TRBV11-2
CDR3nt: TGTGCCAGTAGGGAGGGGGAAACTAATGAAAAACTGTTTTTT
CDR3aa: CASREGETNEKLFF

d_gene: -
j_gene: TRBJ2-3
abundance: -
v_gene: TRBV7-9
CDR3nt: TGTGCCAGCAGCTTGCTAGTGGATACGCAGTATTTT
CDR3aa: CASSLLVDTQYF

d_gene: -
j_gene: TRBJ2-1
abundance: many
v_gene: TRBV7-9
CDR3nt: TGTGCCAGCACCTTCCTCTATGGGAATGAGCAGTTCTTC
CDR3aa: CASTFLYGNEQFF

d_gene: -
j_gene: TRBJ2-7
abundance: -
v_gene: TRBV19
CDR3nt: TGTGCCAGTAGTATACAGTCCGGGACTGGGTCCTACGAGCAGTACTTC
CDR3aa: CASSIQSGTGSYEQYF

d_gene: -
j_gene: TRBJ2-7
abundance: -
v_gene: TRBV29-1
CDR3nt: TGCAGCGTTAATGGTCTTGTAAAGCAGGGTTTTGCCTACGAGCAGTACTTC
CDR3aa: CSVNGLVKQGFAYEQYF

d_gene: -
j_gene: TRBJ1-2
abundance: -
v_gene: TRBV29-1
CDR3nt: TGCAGCGTTGAAGGCTGGGGCTACACCTTC
CDR3aa: CSVEGWGYTF